The subject of this entry is one T cell receptor beta chain. The antigen is not known. The sample's treatment: roughly 18 received Ad26.COV2.S at low or high dose, single or two shots; 5 received placebo; per-sample allocation not given. Samples came from day 63 after the first vaccine or placebo injection. This adult donor, from Boston, was 18-55 years old. Wuhan-strain SARS-CoV-2 spike was expressed by the Ad26 vector that made up the vaccine. Sequencing used immunoSEQ multiplex PCR; TCRdb keeps in-frame clones, though not all of them. The sample lists a few hundred thousand clones, less than 95% occurring once. The entry originates in a study of Ad26.COV2.S vaccination and SARS-CoV-2 variants. Study at large: Ad26.COV2.S, an intramuscular injection, was given once or twice 56 days apart. Study-wide results and limits: Responses of spike-specific T cells (both CD8+ and CD4+) reportedly showed substantial breadth after vaccination.

CDR1 is PRHDT, CDR2 FYEKMQ, per germline (reference sequence). This CDR3 region has 15 residues. The trim removed 7 bases at V and 7 bases at J, leaving 10 bases unmatched. The sample consisted of peripheral blood, taken in a trial of Ad26.COV2.S vaccine versus placebo. This sequence was found in a person between 18 and 59 years old who received the Ad26.COV2.S COVID-19 vaccine or a placebo. The rearrangement uses TRBV13 and TRBJ2-2; 9 nucleotides match TRBD1. In nucleotides, the CDR3 is TGTGCCAGCACCCTGGGACAGGGTTACATCGGGGAGCTGTTTTTT. Amino acid sequence: CASTLGQGYIGELFF.